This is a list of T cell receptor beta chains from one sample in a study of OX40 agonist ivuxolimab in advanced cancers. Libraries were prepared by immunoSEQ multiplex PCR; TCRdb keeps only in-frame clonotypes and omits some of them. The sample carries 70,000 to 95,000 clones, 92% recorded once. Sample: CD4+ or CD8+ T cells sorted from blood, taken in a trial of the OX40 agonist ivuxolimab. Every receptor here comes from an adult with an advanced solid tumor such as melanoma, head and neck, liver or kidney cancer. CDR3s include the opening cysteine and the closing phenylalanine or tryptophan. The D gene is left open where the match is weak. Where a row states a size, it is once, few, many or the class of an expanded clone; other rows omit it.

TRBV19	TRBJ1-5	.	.	CASSIEGPPQHF	TGTGCCAGTAGTATAGAAGGGCCGCCCCAGCATTTT
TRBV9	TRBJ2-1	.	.	CASSVSRWDEQFF	TGTGCCAGCAGCGTATCCCGCTGGGATGAGCAGTTCTTC
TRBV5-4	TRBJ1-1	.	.	CASSRSKNTEAFF	TGTGCCAGCAGCCGCTCAAAGAACACTGAAGCTTTCTTT
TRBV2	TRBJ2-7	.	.	CASSEFRGMGEQYF	TGTGCCAGCAGTGAATTCCGGGGAATGGGAGAGCAGTACTTC
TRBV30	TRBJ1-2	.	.	CAWSGGLANYGYTF	TGTGCCTGGAGTGGGGGACTCGCAAACTATGGCTACACCTTC
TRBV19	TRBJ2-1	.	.	CASSIDLLAGGYNEQFF	TGTGCCAGTAGTATAGATCTATTAGCCGGGGGTTACAATGAGCAGTTCTTC
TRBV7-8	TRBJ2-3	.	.	CASSLGGTDTQYF	TGTGCCAGCAGCTTAGGGGGCACAGATACGCAGTATTTT
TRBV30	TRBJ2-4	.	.	CAWSVQGDIQYF	TGTGCCTGGAGTGTACAGGGAGACATTCAGTACTTC
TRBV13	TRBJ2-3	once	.	CASRRRGGGTDTQYF	TGTGCCAGCAGACGCCGGGGCGGGGGCACAGATACGCAGTATTTT
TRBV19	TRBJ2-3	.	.	CASSIQTEDTQYF	TGTGCCAGTAGTATCCAGACGGAAGATACGCAGTATTTT
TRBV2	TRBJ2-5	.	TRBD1	CASTEARQGQETQYF	TGTGCCAGCACCGAAGCTCGACAGGGACAAGAGACCCAGTACTTC
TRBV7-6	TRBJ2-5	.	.	CASSQKGGTQYF	TGTGCCAGCAGCCAAAAGGGGGGGACCCAGTACTTC
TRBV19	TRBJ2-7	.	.	CASSIKDRGFHEQYF	TGTGCCAGTAGTATAAAAGATAGAGGGTTCCACGAGCAGTACTTC
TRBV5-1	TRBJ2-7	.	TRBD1	CASTTGGIDEQYF	TGCGCCAGCACAACAGGGGGTATCGACGAGCAGTACTTC
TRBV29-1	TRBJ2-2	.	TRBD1	CSVRDRDSQGYPGELFF	TGCAGCGTCCGGGACAGGGACAGCCAGGGTTATCCCGGGGAGCTGTTTTTT
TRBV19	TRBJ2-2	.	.	CATKRGDTGELFF	TGTGCCACAAAGAGGGGGGACACCGGGGAGCTGTTTTTT
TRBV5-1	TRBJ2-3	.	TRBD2	CASSRPGAGGSTDTQYF	TGCGCCAGCAGCCGGCCGGGGGCGGGAGGATCCACAGATACGCAGTATTTT
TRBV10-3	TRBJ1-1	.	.	CAIRASLQGGTEAFF	TGTGCCATCAGGGCCTCCCTCCAGGGAGGGACTGAAGCTTTCTTT
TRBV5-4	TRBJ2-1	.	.	CASSPGLGVAHNEQFF	TGTGCCAGCAGCCCTGGTCTTGGGGTTGCACACAATGAGCAGTTCTTC
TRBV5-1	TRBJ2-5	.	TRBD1	CASSKGAQETQYF	TGCGCCAGCTCCAAGGGGGCGCAAGAGACCCAGTACTTC
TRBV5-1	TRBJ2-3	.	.	CASSLGTSADTQYF	TGCGCCAGCAGCCTAGGTACCTCGGCAGATACGCAGTATTTT
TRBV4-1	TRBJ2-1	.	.	CASSQEGVRNNEQFF	TGCGCCAGCAGCCAAGAGGGTGTCCGAAACAATGAGCAGTTCTTC
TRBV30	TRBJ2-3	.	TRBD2	CAWNRLAGAGSTDTQYF	TGTGCCTGGAATCGACTAGCGGGAGCCGGAAGCACAGATACGCAGTATTTT
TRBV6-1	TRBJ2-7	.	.	CASSLNREQQYF	TGTGCCAGCAGTTTAAACAGGGAACAGCAGTACTTC
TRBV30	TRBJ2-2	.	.	CAWSPPGRTGELFF	TGTGCCTGGAGCCCTCCGGGCCGCACCGGGGAGCTGTTTTTT
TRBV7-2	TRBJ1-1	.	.	CASSLGQNTEAFF	TGTGCCAGCAGCTTAGGGCAAAACACTGAAGCTTTCTTT
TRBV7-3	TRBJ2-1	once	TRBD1	CATSPGQFYNEQFF	TGTGCCACCTCTCCGGGACAGTTTTACAATGAGCAGTTCTTC
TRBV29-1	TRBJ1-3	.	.	CSAGPSGVSGNTIYF	TGCAGCGCTGGACCTTCAGGGGTATCTGGAAACACCATATATTTT
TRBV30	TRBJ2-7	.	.	CAWSVKGPSSYEQYF	TGTGCCTGGAGTGTTAAGGGGCCGAGCTCCTACGAGCAGTACTTC
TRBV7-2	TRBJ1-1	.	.	CASSLDRSNTEAFF	TGTGCCAGCAGCTTAGACAGGAGCAACACTGAAGCTTTCTTT
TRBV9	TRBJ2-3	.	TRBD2	CASSVATAGGRQDTQYF	TGTGCCAGCAGCGTAGCTACGGCGGGAGGTAGGCAAGATACGCAGTATTTT
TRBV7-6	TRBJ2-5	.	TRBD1	CASSSITPGQQETQYF	TGTGCCAGCAGCTCCATAACCCCGGGACAGCAAGAGACCCAGTACTTC
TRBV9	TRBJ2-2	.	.	CASSVVGTGELFF	TGTGCCAGCAGCGTAGTAGGGACCGGGGAGCTGTTTTTT